This T cell receptor beta chain was sequenced for a study of CD8+CD57+ T cells in acquired aplastic anemia. V lost 8 bases and J lost 4, with 14 bases in between. This CDR3 region has 13 residues. The germline V gene encodes CDR1 ENHRY and CDR2 SYGVKD. TCR beta VDJ and CDR3 profiling used genomic DNA as template. TCRdb passed the reads through MiXCR, listing each CDR3 protein once. Among approximately 150,000 distinct CDR3 sequences listed, 65% to 75% were seen once. CD8+CD57+ cell expansion had been shown by flow cytometry in patients chosen for sequencing. The J gene is TRBJ1-2, the V gene TRBV10-3; possible D gene TRBD1, 5 bases. The sample comprised sorted CD4+, CD8+, or CD8+CD57+ T cells (not recorded which) from PBMCs. The origin of this receptor is a human donor with aplastic anemia. CDR3 residues: CAIPTTRGYGYTF. As DNA, the CDR3 is TGTGCCATCCCCACGACGAGGGGCTATGGCTACACCTTC.